This passage covers 21 T cell receptor beta chains from one sample sequenced in a study of chemoradiotherapy in HPV16-positive cancers. Sequencing used immunoSEQ multiplex PCR; TCRdb keeps in-frame clones, though not all of them. The sample consists of 20,000 to 25,000 clones, about 88% of them appearing once. The sequencing used blood, collected from a patient who underwent chemoradiotherapy. The receptor set was obtained from a human donor with HPV-associated anogenital cancer.

In this sample, this clone turned up once. The genes are TRBV5-4 and TRBJ2-7; 8 bases agree with TRBD2. CDR3 size: 15 residues. J was trimmed by 3 bases and V by 4 bases; bases with no gene match: 9. Germline loops: CDR1 SGHNT, CDR2 YYREEE (reference sequence). Here the CDR3 reads CASSPGTSGNYEQYF. The CDR3 DNA reads TGTGCCAGCAGCCCCGGGACTAGTGGAAACTACGAGCAGTACTTC.

The V gene is TRBV19, the J gene TRBJ1-5; D is uncertain. The CDR3 is made up of 15 amino acids. Trimming removed 6 bases from V and 0 bases from J, with 12 bases in between. The germline V gene encodes CDR1 LNHDA and CDR2 SQIVND (reference sequence). CDR3 coding DNA: TGTGCCAGTAGACCTAGGACGGATAGCAATCAGCCCCAGCATTTT. Amino acid sequence: CASRPRTDSNQPQHF.

CDR3 sequence (DNA): TGTGCCACCAGCAGAGGGAGCCACGGGGAGACCCAGTACTTC. The encoded protein is CATSRGSHGETQYF. The chain couples TRBV15 to TRBJ2-5; no definite D call. Germline values: CDR1 LNHNV, CDR2 YYDKDF (reference sequence). The CDR3 extends over 14 amino acids. Trimming took off 1 base at V and 5 bases at J, with 11 bases between the two ends. Together with reference TRBV15 and TRBJ2-5, the CDR3 gives the full variable domain: DAMVIQNPRYQVTQFGKPVTLSCSQTLNHNVMYWYQQKSSQAPKLLFHYYDKDFNNEADTPDNFQSRRPNTSFCFLDIRSPGLGDTAMYLCATSRGSHGETQYFGPGTRLLVL.

The V gene is TRBV29-1, the J gene TRBJ2-7; D is unclear. This CDR3 contains 11 residues. The germline CDR1 and CDR2 sequences are SQVTM and ANQGSEA. V was trimmed by 4 bases and J by 7 bases, leaving 11 bases between them. The chain's CDR3 is CSVVRAREQYF. CDR3 DNA: TGCAGCGTTGTTAGGGCTAGGGAGCAGTACTTC.

The gene calls are TRBV4-2 and TRBJ2-6; possible D gene TRBD1, 5 bases. V dropped 4 bases and J dropped 5 bases, with 15 bases sitting between them. CDR1 and CDR2 (germline): LGHNA, YNFKEQ. The CDR3 is made up of 16 amino acids. CDR3 sequence: CASSLRVQSRANVLTF. The CDR3 DNA is TGTGCCAGCAGCCTCAGGGTACAAAGTCGGGCCAACGTCCTGACTTTC.

This clone showed up just a few times. The chain uses TRBV6-4 and TRBJ1-1, with D possibly TRBD1 on 5 matching bases. CDR3 size: 14 residues. Germline CDR1 is MRHNA and CDR2 is SNTAGT. V was trimmed by 0 bases and J by 5 bases, leaving 10 bases between them. The CDR3 nucleotides are TGTGCCAGCAGTGACTCGAGCAGGGCGACTGAAGCTTTCTTT. As protein: CASSDSSRATEAFF.

The rearrangement links TRBV30 to TRBJ2-5; TRBD2 might be the D (7 bases). The CDR3 sequence is 13 residues long. Trimming left V 2 bases short and J 4 bases short, with 11 bases between. Germline values: CDR1 GTSNPN, CDR2 SVGIG (reference sequence). CDR3: CAWSRGGGETQYF. CDR3 nucleotide sequence: TGTGCCTGGAGTAGGGGGGGTGGAGAGACCCAGTACTTC.

V is TRBV29-1 and J is TRBJ1-3; 7 bases map to TRBD1. The CDR3 extends over 13 amino acids. With 4 bases clipped from V and 8 bases from J, the junction kept 8 bases outside the gene matches. Per germline, CDR1 SQVTM and CDR2 ANQGSEA. CDR3 amino acids: CSVGDRVRDTIYF. The CDR3 DNA reads as TGCAGCGTTGGCGACAGGGTGCGGGACACCATATATTTT.

The chain employs TRBV4-1 and TRBJ2-3; D might be TRBD1 (6 bases). The V end lost 1 base, the J end lost 5 bases, and 13 bases lay between the germline ends. Germline V gives CDR1 MGHRA, CDR2 YSYEKL. The length of the CDR3 is 15 residues. Written as DNA, the CDR3 is TGCGCCAGCAGCCAAGTGGGTATAGGGGGAGATACGCAGTATTTT. Amino acid sequence: CASSQVGIGGDTQYF.

The chain employs TRBV4-3 and TRBJ2-7, with a possible D match to TRBD2 (5 bases). CDR1 LGHNA and CDR2 YSLEER come from the germline V gene. The CDR3 covers 15 residues. The ends were cut back, 0 bases at V and 6 bases at J, with 15 bases in the middle. The CDR3 loop is CASSQDNQGSGEQYF. As DNA, the CDR3 is TGCGCCAGCAGCCAAGATAATCAAGGGAGTGGCGAGCAGTACTTC.

The genes are TRBV5-1 and TRBJ2-1; 9 bases are a match to TRBD1. V trimming: 4 bases; J trimming: 4 bases; junction bases outside the gene matches: 6. The CDR3 spans 15 residues. Germline assignment: CDR1 SGHRS and CDR2 YFSETQ. CDR3 sequence: CASSGRGTGYNEQFF. For the CDR3, the DNA is TGCGCCAGCAGCGGCCGAGGGACAGGGTACAATGAGCAGTTCTTC.

The chain combines TRBV27 with TRBJ2-7, with D perhaps matching TRBD1 (6 bases). This CDR3 contains 14 residues. Trimming took off 6 bases at V and 4 bases at J, with 16 bases between the two ends. The germline CDR1 and CDR2 sequences are MNHEY and SMNVEV (reference sequence). The CDR3 spells CASSPNLDSYEQYF. In DNA form, the CDR3 reads TGTGCCAGCAGCCCGAACCTGGACAGTTACGAGCAGTACTTC.

This sequence joins TRBV5-4 and TRBJ1-1; D is perhaps TRBD1 (5 bases). The CDR3 sequence is 16 residues long. Germline V gene lookup returns CDR1 SGHNT and CDR2 YYREEE (reference sequence). V lost 4 bases and J 5 bases, leaving 21 bases between the germline ends. The CDR3 loop is CASSIRTGTLGTEAFF. The CDR3 coding sequence is TGTGCCAGCAGCATTCGGACGGGGACCCTGGGAACTGAAGCTTTCTTT.

The chain carries TRBV6-6 and TRBJ2-2; D is unclear. The CDR3 covers 16 residues. V dropped 2 bases and J dropped 0 bases, with 10 bases sitting between them. In germline, CDR1 is MNHNY, CDR2 SVGAGI (reference sequence). This CDR3 is CASSYTESANTGELFF. Written as DNA, the CDR3 is TGTGCCAGCAGTTACACGGAGTCAGCGAACACCGGGGAGCTGTTTTTT.

The chain carries TRBV14 and TRBJ1-1, with D unresolved. The V and J ends lost 4 bases and 1 base respectively, with 10 bases between them. The V gene's germline CDR1 is SGHDN and CDR2 FVKESK. The CDR3 has 14 amino acids. This CDR3 reads CASSPTIRNTEAFF. The CDR3 coding sequence is TGTGCCAGCAGCCCCACGATAAGGAACACTGAAGCTTTCTTT. Full variable domain (outside the CDR3, taken from reference TRBV14 and TRBJ1-1): EAGVTQFPSHSVIEKGQTVTLRCDPISGHDNLYWYRRVMGKEIKFLLHFVKESKQDESGMPNNRFLAERTGGTYSTLKVQPAELEDSGVYFCASSPTIRNTEAFFGQGTRLTVV.

A few counts support this clone. The genes are TRBV19 and TRBJ2-7; 11 bases map to TRBD2. Unmatched junction bases numbered 8, after V lost 5 bases and J lost 2 bases. Germline CDR1 is LNHDA and CDR2 is SQIVND (reference sequence). This CDR3 comprises 16 residues. DNA for the CDR3: TGTGCCAGTAGTCGCGGACTAGCGGGTGTGACCTACGAGCAGTACTTC. Translation: CASSRGLAGVTYEQYF.

This clone was counted only a few times. The chain recombines TRBV29-1 with TRBJ2-5; 11 positions agree with TRBD2. V dropped 6 bases and J dropped 1; count of bases not matched to a gene: 1. Germline values: CDR1 SQVTM, CDR2 ANQGSEA. The CDR3 extends over 13 amino acids. The CDR3 sequence: CSVGTSGQETQYF. The DNA for the CDR3 is TGCAGCGTCGGGACTAGCGGCCAAGAGACCCAGTACTTC.

CDR3 protein: CASNLGFYGYTF. In DNA form, the CDR3 reads TGTGCCAGTAACCTAGGATTCTATGGCTACACCTTC. The rearrangement uses TRBV19 and TRBJ1-2; no reliable D call. Germline V lookup: CDR1 LNHDA, CDR2 SQIVND (reference sequence). The CDR3 sequence is 12 residues long. V gave up 7 bases and J gave up 4 bases, with 10 bases separating them.

The V and J genes are TRBV6-1 and TRBJ2-1; D is unresolved. V was shortened by 5 bases and J by 0 bases, with 11 bases between the two germline ends. Germline values: CDR1 MNHNS, CDR2 SASEGT. This CDR3 is built from 15 residues. The CDR3 loop reads CASSSLGVSYNEQFF. CDR3 in DNA: TGTGCCAGCAGTTCCCTCGGCGTCTCCTACAATGAGCAGTTCTTC.

The gene calls are TRBV30 and TRBJ2-7; 7 bases match TRBD2. Germline CDR1 and CDR2: GTSNPN and SVGIG (reference sequence). The CDR3 extends over 13 amino acids. The trim removed 5 bases at V and 5 bases at J, leaving 9 bases unmatched. Here the CDR3 DNA reads TGTGCCTGGGACCGGGACTATAGGAACGAGCAGTACTTC. Protein: CAWDRDYRNEQYF. Looking up the rest from reference TRBV30 and TRBJ2-7 gives the full variable domain: SQTIHQWPATLVQPVGSPLSLECTVEGTSNPNLYWYRQAAGRGLQLLFYSVGIGQISSEVPQNLSASRPQDRQFILSSKKLLLSDSGFYLCAWDRDYRNEQYFGPGTRLTVT.

The chain couples TRBV5-6 to TRBJ2-1; D possibly matches TRBD1 or TRBD2 (6 bases each). The CDR3 contains 15 residues. Germline V gene lookup returns CDR1 SGHDT and CDR2 YYEEEE. Trimming stripped 2 bases from V and 8 bases from J, with 17 bases between. CDR3 loop: CASSLDLKGEDEQFF. CDR3 nucleotides: TGTGCCAGCAGCTTAGACCTGAAGGGGGAGGATGAGCAGTTCTTC.